The text below deals with one TCR beta chain. Method: immunoSEQ multiplex PCR; TCRdb's copy keeps in-frame clones and lacks some. In the table there are 350,000 to 450,000 clones, over 75% of which are singletons. This sample was taken from a study of blood T cell repertoires in COVID-19. The germline CDR1 and CDR2 sequences are SGHVS and FQNEAQ. V dropped 6 bases and J dropped 4 bases, with 12 bases sitting between them. CDR3 size: 13 residues. The origin of this receptor is a woman aged 60 to 75 with COVID-19, enrolled during active disease. The specimen sequenced was peripheral blood. J is TRBJ1-2 and V is TRBV7-8; weak D call: TRBD1 (5 bases). The CDR3 coding sequence is TGTGCCAGCAGGCCTCAGGGTATCTATGGCTACACCTTC. Encoded protein: CASRPQGIYGYTF.